This T cell receptor (beta chain) emerged from a study of T-cell reconstitution after alpha-beta-depleted transplantation in children. CDR1 and CDR2 (germline): SQVTM, ANQGSEA. Trimming took off 6 bases at V and 5 bases at J, with 17 bases between the two ends. The CDR3 contains 13 residues. This clonotype was seen many times. Molecular barcoding with unique molecular identifiers was used for the TCRbeta library. TCRdb ran MiXCR on the PCR reads and lists one entry per CDR3 protein. The profile shows about 120,000 distinct CDR3 sequences, over 9% of them singletons. V gene TRBV29-1 combines with J gene TRBJ2-7, with D perhaps matching TRBD1 (7 bases). Specimen: PBMCs from the stem cell graft donor, collected from the stem cell graft. The TCR comes from a human donor who donated a stem cell graft to a child with acute lymphoblastic leukemia. As DNA, the CDR3 is TGCAGCGTCGGACAGGCGGGGAATGACGAGCAGTACTTC. Its protein product is CSVGQAGNDEQYF.